Sequencing of this T cell receptor beta chain was carried out in a study of CD8+CD57+ T cells in acquired aplastic anemia. Study summary: The sorted CD4+ and CD8+ cells yielded an average around 3 ug of DNA.

This clonotype came up many times. Template material for TCR beta VDJ and CDR3 profiling consisted of genomic DNA. MiXCR, run by TCRdb on the reads, gives a single entry per CDR3 protein. The sample comprises about 160,000 distinct CDR3 sequences, 40% to 50% of which are singletons, and more than 30% rests with the top ten. Individuals selected for sequencing had exhibited CD8+CD57+ cell expansion on flow cytometry. A severe acquired aplastic anemia diagnosis applied to all patients. Trimming removed 2 bases from V and 5 bases from J, with 16 bases in between. CDR3 size: 15 residues. Germline lookup yields CDR1 MNHEY and CDR2 SVGAGI.

The TCR originated in a human donor with aplastic anemia. V gene TRBV6-5 combines with J gene TRBJ2-7; D may correspond to TRBD1 or TRBD2 (5 bases each). What was sequenced was sorted CD4+, CD8+, or CD8+CD57+ T cells (not recorded which) from PBMCs. The CDR3 sequence: CASSYDTRDPDEQYF. The CDR3 DNA is TGTGCCAGCAGTTACGATACTAGGGACCCAGACGAGCAGTACTTC.